This T cell receptor beta chain was retrieved from a study of early T cells in non-severe SARS-CoV-2 infection. Study-level points and caveats: Using VDJdb, the matching emphasized anti-spike CD8 responses while missing private and CD4 specificities.

V was clipped by 6 bases and J by 2 bases; unmatched bases: 10. CDR3 length: 16 residues. From germline, CDR1 is ENHRY and CDR2 SYGVKD. The TCR library protocol was used to attach unique molecular identifiers. These identifiers were attached to individual cDNA molecules. Each CDR3 protein is one row after TCRdb ran MiXCR on the 5' RACE reads. Among 85,000 to 95,000 distinct CDR3 sequences listed, 16% were seen once. This clonotype has only a few counts. Its antigen is unknown. The V and J genes are TRBV10-3 and TRBJ2-3, with 8 bases aligning to TRBD2. This TCR derives from an adult who was a healthcare worker with PCR-confirmed SARS-CoV-2 infection or an uninfected control (not recorded which). The starting material was whole blood, obtained at baseline. The DNA of the CDR3 is TGTGCCATCAGCTCCTTGGGTAGCGGGACCACAGATACGCAGTATTTT. Encoded protein: CAISSLGSGTTDTQYF.